The clone carrying this TCR beta chain was counted once. Its antigen is still unknown. At one of its ends the junction is not consistent with the germline gene, which may arise from a read error. The length of the CDR3 is 14 residues. This specimen belongs to a study of T-cell memory formation after mild COVID-19. Study outcomes and limitations: What remained unconfirmed was the SARS-CoV-2 specificity of second-wave clones peaking on day 37. Clones contracting across day 15 to 85 had a balanced CD4/CD8 profile; later expanding clones leaned CD4+.

TCRdb reprocessed the 5' RACE reads with MiXCR, giving one entry per CDR3 protein. The sample has approximately 260,000 distinct CDR3 sequences; roughly 18% are singletons. V is TRBV12-3 or TRBV12-4 and J is TRBJ1-5; D remains unclear. The sequence derives from a man between 18 and 35 years old who had mild COVID-19 (a few samples of this study predate the infection). Cell type and time point are not known. Sample: PBMCs or a T cell subset sorted from them (not recorded which). The CDR3 nucleotides read TGTGCCAGCAGTTTATACAGTACCCATCAGCCCCTGCATTTT. Its protein product is CASSLYSTHQPLHF.